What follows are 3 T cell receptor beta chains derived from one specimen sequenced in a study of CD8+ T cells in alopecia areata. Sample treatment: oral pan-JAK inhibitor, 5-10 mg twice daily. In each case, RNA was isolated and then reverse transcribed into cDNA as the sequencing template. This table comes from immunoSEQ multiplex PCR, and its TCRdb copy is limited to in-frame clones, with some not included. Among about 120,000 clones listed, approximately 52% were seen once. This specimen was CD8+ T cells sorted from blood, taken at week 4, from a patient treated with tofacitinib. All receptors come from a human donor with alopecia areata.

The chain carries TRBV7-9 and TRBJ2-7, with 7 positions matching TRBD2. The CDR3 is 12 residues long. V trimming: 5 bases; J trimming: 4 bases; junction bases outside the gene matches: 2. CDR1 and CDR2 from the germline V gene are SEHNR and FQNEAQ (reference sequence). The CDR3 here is CASSPGGYEQYF. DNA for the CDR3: TGTGCCAGCAGCCCCGGGGGGTACGAGCAGTACTTC.

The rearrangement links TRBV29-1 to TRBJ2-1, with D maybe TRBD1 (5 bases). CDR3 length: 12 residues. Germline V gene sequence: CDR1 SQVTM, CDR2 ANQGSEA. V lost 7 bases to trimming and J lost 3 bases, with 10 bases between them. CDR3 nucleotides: TGCAGCGCAGAAGGACACTACAATGAGCAGTTCTTC. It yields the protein CSAEGHYNEQFF.

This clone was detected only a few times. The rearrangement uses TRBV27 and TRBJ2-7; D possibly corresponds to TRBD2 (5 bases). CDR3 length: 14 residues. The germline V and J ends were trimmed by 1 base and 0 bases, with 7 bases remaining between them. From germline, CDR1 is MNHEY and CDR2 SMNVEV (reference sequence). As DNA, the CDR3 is TGTGCCAGCAGTTTATGGGAGTCCTCCTACGAGCAGTACTTC. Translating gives CASSLWESSYEQYF.